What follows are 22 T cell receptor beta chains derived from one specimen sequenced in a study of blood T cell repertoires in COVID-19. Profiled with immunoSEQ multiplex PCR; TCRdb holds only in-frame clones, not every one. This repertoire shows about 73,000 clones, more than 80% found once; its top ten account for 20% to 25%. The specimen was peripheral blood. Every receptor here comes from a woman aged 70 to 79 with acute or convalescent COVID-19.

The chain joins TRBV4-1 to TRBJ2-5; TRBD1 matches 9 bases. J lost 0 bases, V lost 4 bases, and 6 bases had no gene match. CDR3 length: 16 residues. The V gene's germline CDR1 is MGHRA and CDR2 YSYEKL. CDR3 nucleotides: TGCGCCAGCAGCCCAGGAGACAGGGGGTACCAAGAGACCCAGTACTTC. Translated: CASSPGDRGYQETQYF.

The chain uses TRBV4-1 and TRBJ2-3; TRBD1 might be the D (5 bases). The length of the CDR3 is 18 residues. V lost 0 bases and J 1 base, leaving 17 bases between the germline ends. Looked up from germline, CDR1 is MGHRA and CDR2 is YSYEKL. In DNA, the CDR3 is TGCGCCAGCAGCCAAGATCCTATTAGGGGTGGTGGCACAGATACGCAGTATTTT. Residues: CASSQDPIRGGGTDTQYF.

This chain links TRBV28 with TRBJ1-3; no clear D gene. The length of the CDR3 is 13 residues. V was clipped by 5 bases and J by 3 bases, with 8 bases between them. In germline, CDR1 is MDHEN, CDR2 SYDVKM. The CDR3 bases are TGTGCCAGCAGTCGGGAAGTTGGAAACACCATATATTTT. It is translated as CASSREVGNTIYF.

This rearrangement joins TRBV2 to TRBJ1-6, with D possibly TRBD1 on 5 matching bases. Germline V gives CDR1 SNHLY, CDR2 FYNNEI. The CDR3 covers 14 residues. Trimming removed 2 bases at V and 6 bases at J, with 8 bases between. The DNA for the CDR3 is TGTGCCAGCAGTGAAATTAGGGGTAATTCACCCCTCCACTTT. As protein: CASSEIRGNSPLHF.

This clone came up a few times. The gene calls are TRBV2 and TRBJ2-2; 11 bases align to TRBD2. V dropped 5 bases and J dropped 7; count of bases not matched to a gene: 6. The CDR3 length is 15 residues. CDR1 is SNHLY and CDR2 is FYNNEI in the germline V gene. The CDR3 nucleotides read TGTGCCAGCAGTCTTAGCGGGAGGGCCGGCGGGGAGCTGTTTTTT. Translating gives CASSLSGRAGGELFF.

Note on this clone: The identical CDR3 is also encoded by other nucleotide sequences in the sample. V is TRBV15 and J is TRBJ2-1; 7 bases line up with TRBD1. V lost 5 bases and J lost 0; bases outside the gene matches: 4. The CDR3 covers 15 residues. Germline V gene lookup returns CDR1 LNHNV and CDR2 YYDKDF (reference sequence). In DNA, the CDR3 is TGTGCCACCAGCCGAGGGGGCAGCTCCTACAATGAGCAGTTCTTC. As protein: CATSRGGSSYNEQFF.

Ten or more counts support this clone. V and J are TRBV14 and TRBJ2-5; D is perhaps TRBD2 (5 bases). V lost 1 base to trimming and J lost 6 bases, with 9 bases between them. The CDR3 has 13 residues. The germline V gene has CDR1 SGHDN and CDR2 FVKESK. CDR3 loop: CASSQGLAQTQYF. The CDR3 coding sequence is TGTGCCAGCAGCCAAGGTCTAGCCCAGACCCAGTACTTC.

The CDR3 DNA reads as TGTGCCAGCGCAGGGGGGACAGATACGCAGTATTTT. Translation gives CASAGGTDTQYF. The chain employs TRBV2 and TRBJ2-3, with TRBD1 as a possible D gene (7 bases). V was trimmed by 8 bases and J by 3 bases, leaving 9 bases between them. CDR3 length equals 12 residues. Germline loops: CDR1 SNHLY, CDR2 FYNNEI.

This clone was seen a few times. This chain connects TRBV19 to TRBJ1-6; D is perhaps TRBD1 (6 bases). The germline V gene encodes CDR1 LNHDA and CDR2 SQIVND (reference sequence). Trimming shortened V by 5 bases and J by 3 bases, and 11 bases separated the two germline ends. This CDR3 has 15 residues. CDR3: CASSADSLYNSPLHF. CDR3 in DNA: TGTGCCAGTAGTGCGGACAGTCTCTATAATTCACCCCTCCACTTT.

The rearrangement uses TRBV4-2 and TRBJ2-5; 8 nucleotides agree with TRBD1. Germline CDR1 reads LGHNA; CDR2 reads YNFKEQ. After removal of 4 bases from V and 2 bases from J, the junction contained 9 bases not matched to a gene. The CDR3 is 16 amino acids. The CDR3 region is CASSPARGQGQETQYF. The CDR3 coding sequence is TGTGCCAGCAGCCCAGCGCGAGGACAGGGACAAGAGACCCAGTACTTC.

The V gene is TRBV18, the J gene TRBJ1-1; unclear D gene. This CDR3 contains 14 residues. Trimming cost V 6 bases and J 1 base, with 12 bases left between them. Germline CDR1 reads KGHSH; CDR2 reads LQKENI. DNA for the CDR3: TGTGCCAGCTCCAAGCACAGTGGGAACACTGAAGCTTTCTTT. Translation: CASSKHSGNTEAFF.

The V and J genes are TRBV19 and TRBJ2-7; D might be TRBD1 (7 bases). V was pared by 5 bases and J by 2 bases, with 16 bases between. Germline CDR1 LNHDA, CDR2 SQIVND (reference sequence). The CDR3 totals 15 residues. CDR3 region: CASSQRGTVTYEQYF. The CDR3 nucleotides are TGTGCCAGTAGTCAACGGGGGACAGTCACCTACGAGCAGTACTTC.

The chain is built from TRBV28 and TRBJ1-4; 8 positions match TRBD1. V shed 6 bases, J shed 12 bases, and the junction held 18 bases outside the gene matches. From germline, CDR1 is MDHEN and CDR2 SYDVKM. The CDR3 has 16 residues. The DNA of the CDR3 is TGTGCCAGCAGCCGGCGCGGGACAGGCCATAGAGGTGAACTGTTTTTT. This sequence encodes CASSRRGTGHRGELFF.

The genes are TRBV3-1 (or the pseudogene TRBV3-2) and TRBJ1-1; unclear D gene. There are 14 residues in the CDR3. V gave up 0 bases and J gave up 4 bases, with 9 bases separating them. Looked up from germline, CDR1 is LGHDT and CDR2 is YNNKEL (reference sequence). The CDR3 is CASSQDRRTTEAFF. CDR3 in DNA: TGTGCCAGCAGCCAAGATCGGAGAACCACTGAAGCTTTCTTT.

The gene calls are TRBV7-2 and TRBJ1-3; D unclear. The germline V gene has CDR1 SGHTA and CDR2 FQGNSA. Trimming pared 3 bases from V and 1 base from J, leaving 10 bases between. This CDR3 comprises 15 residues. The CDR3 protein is CASSFGGRSGNTIYF. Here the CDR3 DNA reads TGTGCCAGCAGCTTTGGTGGTCGGTCTGGAAACACCATATATTTT.

CDR3 sequence reads: CASSVVGGGRADTQYF. The CDR3 bases are TGTGCCAGCAGCGTAGTAGGCGGTGGCAGGGCAGATACGCAGTATTTT. The genes are TRBV9 and TRBJ2-3; maybe TRBD1 (5 bases). Trimming pared 0 bases from V and 4 bases from J, leaving 15 bases between. The CDR3 extends over 16 amino acids. Germline V gene sequence: CDR1 SGDLS, CDR2 YYNGEE. The full variable domain, in which reference TRBV9 and TRBJ2-3 provide the parts outside the CDR3, is DSGVTQTPKHLITATGQRVTLRCSPRSGDLSVYWYQQSLDQGLQFLIQYYNGEERAKGNILERFSAQQFPDLHSELNLSSLELGDSALYFCASSVVGGGRADTQYFGPGTRLTVL.

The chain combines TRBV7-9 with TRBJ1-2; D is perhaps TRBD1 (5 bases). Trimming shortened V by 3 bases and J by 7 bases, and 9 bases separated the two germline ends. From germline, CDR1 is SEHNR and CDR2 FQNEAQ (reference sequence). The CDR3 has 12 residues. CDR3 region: CASSFGHPGYTF. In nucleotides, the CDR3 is TGTGCCAGCAGCTTTGGACACCCTGGCTACACCTTC.

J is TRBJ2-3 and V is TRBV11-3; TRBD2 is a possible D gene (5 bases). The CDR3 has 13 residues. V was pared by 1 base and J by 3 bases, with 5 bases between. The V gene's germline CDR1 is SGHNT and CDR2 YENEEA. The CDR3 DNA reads TGTGCCAGCAGCTTAGGGGAGACAGATACGCAGTATTTT. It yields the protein CASSLGETDTQYF.

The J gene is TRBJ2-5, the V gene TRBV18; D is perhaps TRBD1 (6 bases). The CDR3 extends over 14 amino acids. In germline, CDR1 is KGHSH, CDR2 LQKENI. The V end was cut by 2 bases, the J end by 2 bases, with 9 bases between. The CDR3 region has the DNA TGTGCCAGCTCACCAAACAGGGCGCAAGAGACCCAGTACTTC. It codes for CASSPNRAQETQYF.

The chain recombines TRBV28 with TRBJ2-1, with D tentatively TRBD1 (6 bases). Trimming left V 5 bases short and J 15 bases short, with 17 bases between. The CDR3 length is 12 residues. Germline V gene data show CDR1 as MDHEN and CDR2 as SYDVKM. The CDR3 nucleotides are TGTGCCAGCAGTCAACGTGACAGGTCTCGGTTCTTC. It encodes CASSQRDRSRFF.

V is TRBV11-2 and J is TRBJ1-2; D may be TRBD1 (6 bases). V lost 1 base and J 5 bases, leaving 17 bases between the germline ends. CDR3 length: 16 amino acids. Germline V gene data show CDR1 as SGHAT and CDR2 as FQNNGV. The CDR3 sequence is CASSLVGSGTLYGYTF. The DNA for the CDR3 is TGTGCCAGCAGCTTAGTGGGCTCCGGGACACTGTATGGCTACACCTTC. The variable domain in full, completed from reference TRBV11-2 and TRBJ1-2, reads EAGVAQSPRYKIIEKRQSVAFWCNPISGHATLYWYQQILGQGPKLLIQFQNNGVVDDSQLPKDRFSAERLKGVDSTLKIQPAKLEDSAVYLCASSLVGSGTLYGYTFGSGTRLTVV.

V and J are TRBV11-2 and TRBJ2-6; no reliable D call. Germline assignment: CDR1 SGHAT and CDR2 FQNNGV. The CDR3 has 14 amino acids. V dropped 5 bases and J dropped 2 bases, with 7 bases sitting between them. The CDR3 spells CASSLGAGANVLTF. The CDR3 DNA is TGTGCCAGCAGCCTCGGTGCTGGGGCCAACGTCCTGACTTTC.